The 17 T cell receptor beta chains below were found in one sample sequenced in a study of T-cell memory formation after mild COVID-19. From the 5' RACE reads, TCRdb called clonotypes with MiXCR, one entry per CDR3 protein. The repertoire holds approximately 180,000 distinct CDR3 sequences, with about a sixth as singletons. The sequenced sample was PBMCs or a T cell subset sorted from them (not recorded which). The receptors originated from an adult woman who had mild COVID-19 (a few samples of this study predate the infection). Cell type and time point are not known.

The sample holds one count of this clonotype. The chain links TRBV5-1 to TRBJ2-7; D is unclear. Germline values: CDR1 SGHRS, CDR2 YFSETQ. The V end was cut by 5 bases, the J end by 3 bases, with 12 bases between. The CDR3 extends over 13 amino acids. CDR3 sequence: CASRPTRVYEQYF. CDR3 bases: TGCGCCAGCAGACCGACGAGAGTCTACGAGCAGTACTTC.

This clonotype has more than one count but fewer than ten. The rearrangement joins TRBV27 to TRBJ1-5; D unclear. The CDR3 loop spans 15 amino acids. The germline V gene encodes CDR1 MNHEY and CDR2 SMNVEV (reference sequence). Trimming stripped 6 bases from V and 2 bases from J, with 14 bases between. CDR3 sequence: CASRGLGSGNQPQHF. CDR3 nucleotide sequence: TGTGCCAGCAGAGGCCTAGGTTCCGGCAATCAGCCCCAGCATTTT.

This clonotype occurred a few times. The rearrangement uses TRBV24-1 and TRBJ2-3; D might be TRBD2 (5 bases). The CDR3 runs to 14 residues. Germline CDR1 and CDR2: KGHDR and SFDVKD. The ends were cut back, 7 bases at V and 1 base at J, with 11 bases in the middle. CDR3 sequence: CATRSRGGTDTQYF. The CDR3 nucleotides are TGTGCCACCAGGAGCCGGGGAGGCACAGATACGCAGTATTTT.

This clonotype was counted a few times. DNA for the CDR3: TGCGCCAGCAGCCAGGACCTGAACACTGAAGCTTTCTTT. Its protein product is CASSQDLNTEAFF. The V and J genes are TRBV5-1 and TRBJ1-1, with D hard to call. V was shortened by 4 bases and J by 0 bases, with 7 bases between the two germline ends. Germline loops: CDR1 SGHRS, CDR2 YFSETQ. The CDR3 consists of 13 residues.

V is TRBV7-9 and J is TRBJ2-3; D gene uncertain. Deletions cut 10 bases from V and 2 bases from J, with 4 bases between. The CDR3 is made up of 10 amino acids. Germline V lookup: CDR1 SEHNR, CDR2 FQNEAQ (reference sequence). CDR3 residues: CATDTDTQYF. CDR3 bases: TGTGCCACTGACACAGATACGCAGTATTTT.

The chain couples TRBV20-1 to TRBJ1-2, with TRBD1 matching 7 bases. J was trimmed by 4 bases and V by 5 bases; bases with no gene match: 7. Germline V gene sequence: CDR1 DFQATT, CDR2 SNEGSKA (reference sequence). This CDR3 comprises 13 residues. As DNA, the CDR3 is TGCAGTGCTCCCCCAGCAGGGGGCTATGGCTACACCTTC. It encodes CSAPPAGGYGYTF.

This clonotype was seen a handful of times. The chain is built from TRBV7-9 and TRBJ1-5, with TRBD1 identical over 7 bases. CDR1 SEHNR and CDR2 FQNEAQ come from the germline V gene (reference sequence). With 5 bases clipped from V and 7 bases from J, the junction kept 14 bases outside the gene matches. This CDR3 spans 16 amino acids. This chain's CDR3 is CASSKGSGQGGQPQHF. For the CDR3, the DNA is TGTGCCAGCAGCAAGGGTTCGGGGCAGGGGGGACAGCCCCAGCATTTT.

This rearrangement joins TRBV7-3 to TRBJ2-3, with D tentatively TRBD2 (5 bases). The germline gives CDR1 SGHTA, CDR2 FQGTGA. The CDR3 runs 14 residues. Trimming removed 5 bases at V and 10 bases at J, with 19 bases between. CDR3 residues: CASSPRPDPRAQYF. The CDR3 region has the DNA TGTGCCAGCAGCCCTAGACCCGACCCGAGGGCGCAGTATTTT.

The rearrangement links TRBV6-5 to TRBJ1-1, with 8 bases that match TRBD1. Germline CDR1 is MNHEY and CDR2 is SVGAGI. CDR3 length: 11 amino acids. After removal of 6 bases from V and 8 bases from J, the junction contained 2 bases not matched to a gene. CDR3 bases: TGTGCCAGCAGGCGACAGGGGGAAGCTTTCTTT. This sequence encodes CASRRQGEAFF.

The rearrangement joins TRBV24-1 to TRBJ2-1, with 7 bases fitting TRBD1. The V gene's germline CDR1 is KGHDR and CDR2 SFDVKD. With 6 bases clipped from V and 8 bases from J, the junction kept 9 bases outside the gene matches. This CDR3 contains 14 residues. The CDR3 nucleotides are TGTGCCACCAGTAAGCTACAGGGGCACGATGAGCAGTTCTTC. This sequence encodes CATSKLQGHDEQFF.

The V gene is TRBV11-3, the J gene TRBJ2-7; D not certain. The length of the CDR3 is 13 residues. Per germline, CDR1 SGHNT and CDR2 YENEEA. The V gene lost 5 bases and the J gene lost 5 bases, with 13 bases spanning the gap. The DNA for the CDR3 is TGTGCCAGCAGCGTCTTTAGAAGTGACGAGCAGTACTTC. Its translation: CASSVFRSDEQYF.

The chain uses TRBV5-6 and TRBJ1-2, with TRBD1 identical over 9 bases. With 6 bases clipped from V and 8 bases from J, the junction kept 2 bases outside the gene matches. The germline V gene encodes CDR1 SGHDT and CDR2 YYEEEE. This CDR3 spans 11 amino acids. The CDR3: CASTGTGGYTF. CDR3 coding DNA: TGTGCCAGCACCGGGACAGGGGGCTACACCTTC.

This clonotype was observed a few times. The chain links TRBV18 to TRBJ1-2, with unresolved D. Trimming cost V 0 bases and J 8 bases, with 7 bases left between them. CDR3 length: 12 amino acids. Germline loops: CDR1 KGHSH, CDR2 LQKENI. For the CDR3, the DNA is TGTGCCAGCTCACCACCCGGAAGCGGCTACACCTTC. This sequence encodes CASSPPGSGYTF.

This clonotype has a handful of counts. The chain is built from TRBV7-2 and TRBJ2-7; D unclear. Germline CDR1 reads SGHTA; CDR2 reads FQGNSA. V lost 6 bases to trimming and J lost 5 bases, with 17 bases between them. The CDR3 spans 14 residues. This chain's CDR3 is CASRKMLGWDEQYF. CDR3 coding DNA: TGTGCCAGCAGAAAAATGCTGGGGTGGGACGAGCAGTACTTC.

The chain recombines TRBV7-2 with TRBJ2-5; a weak D match, TRBD1 (6 bases). The CDR3 has 15 amino acids. The germline gives CDR1 SGHTA, CDR2 FQGNSA. V was pared by 5 bases and J by 6 bases, with 19 bases between. CDR3 bases: TGTGCCAGCAGCCGGAAGGGGGATGCTGGAAAGACCCAGTACTTC. Translation: CASSRKGDAGKTQYF.

This clonotype was detected a few times. The chain employs TRBV5-1 and TRBJ1-2; D might be TRBD1 (6 bases). CDR1 and CDR2 from the germline V gene are SGHRS and YFSETQ. V lost 0 bases, J lost 3 bases, and 12 bases lay in between. The CDR3 sequence is 15 residues long. The CDR3 region has the DNA TGCGCCAGCAGCTTGGGTACTAACAGGGACTATGGCTACACCTTC. Translating it yields CASSLGTNRDYGYTF.

The table lists this clonotype with a few counts. The chain links TRBV10-3 to TRBJ2-7; 9 bases align to TRBD1. This CDR3 has 15 residues. CDR1 and CDR2 from the germline V gene are ENHRY and SYGVKD. V was clipped by 6 bases and J by 1 base; unmatched bases: 7. Here the CDR3 reads CAISPGQGTSYEQYF. The DNA of the CDR3 is TGTGCCATCAGCCCGGGACAGGGTACTTCCTACGAGCAGTACTTC.